This TCR beta chain was obtained from a study of OX40 agonist ivuxolimab in advanced cancers. The wider study: Partial responses occurred in Three dose-escalation patients, one with hepatocellular carcinoma and two with cutaneous melanoma. Study conclusions and caveats: Clonal expansion from baseline to week 6 occurred in both CD4+ and CD8+ T cells.

Trimming removed 4 bases at V and 1 base at J, with 7 bases between. Per germline, CDR1 SQVTM and CDR2 ANQGSEA. The CDR3 sequence is 12 residues long. About this clone: Its target is not known.

Profiling relied on immunoSEQ multiplex PCR, and the TCRdb table lists in-frame clones only, not all of them. The data hold about 20,000 clones, with around 78% observed a single time. The sequencing used CD4+ or CD8+ T cells sorted from blood, collected in a trial of the OX40 agonist ivuxolimab. The gene calls are TRBV29-1 and TRBJ1-1; a weak D match, TRBD1 (6 bases). The source is an adult with an advanced solid tumor such as melanoma, head and neck, liver or kidney cancer. The CDR3 DNA reads TGCAGCGTTGGGGACACGAACACTGAAGCTTTCTTT. Protein product: CSVGDTNTEAFF.